One sample yielded the 23 T cell receptor beta chains listed below, sequenced in a study of T cells in narcolepsy. Clones were sequenced by immunoSEQ multiplex PCR, and TCRdb holds only the in-frame ones, with some missing. Counted here are about 33,000 clones, roughly 90% occurring once; the ten biggest clones make up around 1.2%. The sequencing input was CD45RA- memory CD4+ T cells from PBMCs. Every receptor here comes from a human donor with narcolepsy.

The genes are TRBV7-8 and TRBJ2-5, with D possibly matching TRBD1 (5 bases). CDR3 length: 13 residues. V was shortened by 5 bases and J by 0 bases, with 7 bases between the two germline ends. The germline gives CDR1 SGHVS, CDR2 FQNEAQ. The CDR3 loop is CASSPGYQETQYF. The CDR3 DNA reads TGTGCCAGCAGCCCAGGGTACCAAGAGACCCAGTACTTC. Supplemented by reference TRBV7-8 and TRBJ2-5, the full variable domain reads GAGVSQSPRYKVAKRGQDVALRCDPISGHVSLFWYQQALGQGPEFLTYFQNEAQLDKSGLPSDRFFAERPEGSVSTLKIQRTQQEDSAVYLCASSPGYQETQYFGPGTRLLVL.

The V and J genes are TRBV7-2 and TRBJ2-1, with D possibly TRBD1 on 6 matching bases. The CDR3 runs 11 residues. From germline, CDR1 is SGHTA and CDR2 FQGNSA. The V and J ends lost 2 bases and 12 bases respectively, with 8 bases between them. CDR3 protein: CASSLRGGQFF. The CDR3 coding sequence is TGTGCCAGCAGCTTAAGAGGGGGGCAGTTCTTC. Full variable domain (outside the CDR3, taken from reference TRBV7-2 and TRBJ2-1): GAGVSQSPSNKVTEKGKDVELRCDPISGHTALYWYRQSLGQGLEFLIYFQGNSAPDKSGLPSDRFSAERTGGSVSTLTIQRTQQEDSAVYLCASSLRGGQFFGPGTRLTVL.

The chain couples TRBV19 to TRBJ1-5, with a tentative D call TRBD1 (5 bases). The CDR3 loop spans 14 amino acids. Trimming took off 3 bases at V and 6 bases at J, with 12 bases between the two ends. The germline CDR1 and CDR2 sequences are LNHDA and SQIVND (reference sequence). The CDR3 loop reads CASSIAGGFQPQHF. The CDR3 coding sequence is TGTGCCAGTAGTATTGCTGGGGGGTTTCAGCCCCAGCATTTT. Combining the CDR3 with reference TRBV19 and TRBJ1-5 gives the whole variable domain DGGITQSPKYLFRKEGQNVTLSCEQNLNHDAMYWYRQDPGQGLRLIYYSQIVNDFQKGDIAEGYSVSREKKESFPLTVTSAQKNPTAFYLCASSIAGGFQPQHFGDGTRLSIL.

V is TRBV27 and J is TRBJ2-1; a possible D gene is TRBD2 (6 bases). The length of the CDR3 is 16 residues. The ends were cut back, 1 base at V and 4 bases at J, with 14 bases in the middle. Looked up from germline, CDR1 is MNHEY and CDR2 is SMNVEV (reference sequence). Here the CDR3 DNA reads TGTGCCAGCAGTTTATTGAGTAGCGGCACATACAATGAGCAGTTCTTC. Residues: CASSLLSSGTYNEQFF.

The sample holds one count of this clone. The gene calls are TRBV7-9 and TRBJ1-5, with 9 nucleotides matching TRBD1. From germline, CDR1 is SEHNR and CDR2 FQNEAQ (reference sequence). Trimming took 0 bases from V and 4 from J; bases not matched to a gene: 1. The CDR3 is 15 residues long. CDR3 DNA: TGTGCCAGCAGCTTAGCCGGGACAGGGAATCAGCCCCAGCATTTT. Translated: CASSLAGTGNQPQHF.

The V call is TRBV27, the J call TRBJ2-7; 9 bases fit TRBD1. This CDR3 region has 13 residues. CDR1 is MNHEY and CDR2 is SMNVEV in the germline V gene (reference sequence). V was clipped by 6 bases and J by 3 bases; unmatched bases: 3. This chain's CDR3 is CASSSTGGYEQYF. CDR3 nucleotide sequence: TGTGCCAGCAGCTCGACAGGGGGCTACGAGCAGTACTTC.

This rearrangement joins TRBV7-9 to TRBJ1-4, with 9 bases matching TRBD1. This CDR3 has 14 amino acids. CDR1 is SEHNR and CDR2 is FQNEAQ in the germline V gene (reference sequence). After removal of 4 bases from V and 7 bases from J, the junction contained 4 bases not matched to a gene. The CDR3 reads CASSSGTGSEKLFF. CDR3 nucleotide sequence: TGTGCCAGCAGCTCTGGGACAGGGAGTGAAAAACTGTTTTTT. Using reference TRBV7-9 and TRBJ1-4 for the parts outside the CDR3, the full variable domain is DTGVSQNPRHKITKRGQNVTFRCDPISEHNRLYWYRQTLGQGPEFLTYFQNEAQLEKSRLLSDRFSAERPKGSFSTLEIQRTEQGDSAMYLCASSSGTGSEKLFFGSGTQLSVL.

The chain is built from TRBV7-2 and TRBJ2-1; D possibly corresponds to TRBD1 (5 bases). V was trimmed by 3 bases and J by 8 bases, leaving 11 bases between them. CDR3 length: 13 amino acids. Germline values: CDR1 SGHTA, CDR2 FQGNSA. The CDR3 spells CASSFPTAYEQFF. The CDR3 DNA reads TGTGCCAGCAGCTTTCCGACAGCCTATGAGCAGTTCTTC.

The chain joins TRBV6-5 to TRBJ2-7; TRBD1 matches 7 bases. With V trimmed by 6 bases and J by 0 bases, 8 bases remained unmatched. The CDR3 is made up of 15 amino acids. Germline V gene data show CDR1 as MNHEY and CDR2 as SVGAGI. CDR3 loop: CASRLNRGASYEQYF. CDR3 DNA: TGTGCCAGCAGATTAAACAGGGGAGCCTCCTACGAGCAGTACTTC.

The chain is built from TRBV2 and TRBJ2-1, with a tentative D call TRBD2 (6 bases). Looked up from germline, CDR1 is SNHLY and CDR2 is FYNNEI. This CDR3 is built from 11 residues. The V end was cut by 8 bases, the J end by 8 bases, with 10 bases between. The CDR3 DNA sequence: TGTGCCAGCTCTACTAGCTATGAGCAGTTCTTC. This sequence encodes CASSTSYEQFF.

This clone appeared a few times. This chain connects TRBV19 to TRBJ1-4, with a weak D call TRBD1 (6 bases). Trimming stripped 4 bases from V and 0 bases from J, with 12 bases between. The germline V gene encodes CDR1 LNHDA and CDR2 SQIVND (reference sequence). The CDR3 extends over 16 amino acids. CDR3 loop: CASSKDSFATNEKLFF. In nucleotides, the CDR3 is TGTGCCAGTAGTAAGGACAGTTTCGCAACTAATGAAAAACTGTTTTTT.

The chain combines TRBV15 with TRBJ2-2; D remains ambiguous. CDR1 LNHNV and CDR2 YYDKDF come from the germline V gene (reference sequence). V lost 5 bases and J lost 1, with 8 bases in between. CDR3 length equals 14 residues. The CDR3 sequence is CATSVSGNTGELFF. The CDR3 DNA sequence: TGTGCCACCAGCGTATCAGGGAACACCGGGGAGCTGTTTTTT.

This clone was counted a single time. V usage is TRBV14 and J usage is TRBJ2-1; D is perhaps TRBD2 (5 bases). CDR1 and CDR2 (germline): SGHDN, FVKESK. There are 15 residues in the CDR3. The ends were cut back, 0 bases at V and 5 bases at J, with 11 bases in the middle. The CDR3 here is CASSQERRVNNEQFF. The CDR3 nucleotides read TGTGCCAGCAGCCAAGAAAGGCGGGTAAACAATGAGCAGTTCTTC.

This chain links TRBV11-2 with TRBJ2-1, with D tentatively TRBD2 (5 bases). The CDR3 runs to 15 residues. Germline V gene lookup returns CDR1 SGHAT and CDR2 FQNNGV. V shed 9 bases and J shed 2 bases, with 17 bases lying between them. Here the CDR3 reads CARSFGVYPYNEQFF. Here the CDR3 DNA reads TGTGCCAGGTCATTCGGGGTTTATCCCTACAATGAGCAGTTCTTC.

This sequence joins TRBV4-2 and TRBJ1-2, with D possibly matching TRBD1 (5 bases). CDR1 is LGHNA and CDR2 is YNFKEQ in the germline V gene. CDR3 size: 15 residues. V lost 0 bases and J 8 bases, leaving 16 bases between the germline ends. CDR3 amino acids: CASSQDSWDGRGYTF. The DNA of the CDR3 is TGTGCCAGCAGCCAAGATTCGTGGGACGGAAGAGGCTACACCTTC.

The chain links TRBV2 to TRBJ1-6; a weak D match, TRBD1 (6 bases). The CDR3 consists of 15 residues. V lost 7 bases and J lost 2, with 12 bases in between. CDR1 is SNHLY, CDR2 FYNNEI, per germline. CDR3 in DNA: TGTGCCAGCATTTTTCAGGGGACCTATAATTCACCCCTCCACTTT. Amino acid sequence: CASIFQGTYNSPLHF.

The chain joins TRBV11-3 to TRBJ2-1, with 13 bases fitting TRBD2. V lost 5 bases, J lost 10 bases, and 14 bases stayed unmatched. This CDR3 region has 17 residues. In germline, CDR1 is SGHNT, CDR2 YENEEA. The CDR3 sequence: CASSPRIGLAGEGEQFF. CDR3 nucleotide sequence: TGTGCCAGCAGCCCCCGAATCGGACTAGCGGGAGAGGGGGAGCAGTTCTTC. Full variable domain (remainder filled in from reference TRBV11-3 and TRBJ2-1): EAGVVQSPRYKIIEKKQPVAFWCNPISGHNTLYWYLQNLGQGPELLIRYENEEAVDDSQLPKDRFSAERLKGVDSTLKIQPAELGDSAVYLCASSPRIGLAGEGEQFFGPGTRLTVL.

A few counts support this clone. This chain uses TRBV4-3 with TRBJ1-6, with D possibly being TRBD1 (6 bases). The ends were cut back, 0 bases at V and 1 base at J, with 16 bases in the middle. Germline V gene sequence: CDR1 LGHNA, CDR2 YSLEER. The CDR3 is made up of 19 amino acids. The DNA for the CDR3 is TGCGCCAGCAGCCAAGAGACGGGGGGGGCGCGGTCCTATAATTCACCCCTCCACTTT. Its protein product is CASSQETGGARSYNSPLHF.

The gene calls are TRBV18 and TRBJ1-4; 7 nucleotides align to TRBD1. The CDR3 extends over 18 amino acids. V gave up 1 base and J gave up 0 bases; unmatched junction bases: 8. Germline V gene lookup returns CDR1 KGHSH and CDR2 LQKENI. The CDR3 sequence is CASSPRQGNVPTNEKLFF. CDR3 DNA: TGTGCCAGCTCACCACGACAGGGTAACGTCCCAACTAATGAAAAACTGTTTTTT.

The chain combines TRBV6-5 with TRBJ2-1; possibly TRBD1 for D (5 bases). Looked up from germline, CDR1 is MNHEY and CDR2 is SVGAGI. Trimming removed 4 bases at V and 2 bases at J, with 12 bases between. The CDR3 covers 15 residues. CDR3 sequence: CASSSRDPAYNEQFF. CDR3 DNA: TGTGCCAGCAGTTCCAGGGATCCAGCCTACAATGAGCAGTTCTTC.

The chain uses TRBV5-5 and TRBJ1-3, with TRBD1 matching 7 bases. Germline lookup yields CDR1 SGHKS and CDR2 YYEKEE (reference sequence). The CDR3 sequence is 14 residues long. V gave up 3 bases and J gave up 3 bases; unmatched junction bases: 3. As DNA, the CDR3 is TGTGCCAGCAGCTCGAACAGGGGTGGAAACACCATATATTTT. Its protein product is CASSSNRGGNTIYF.

The chain links TRBV5-6 to TRBJ2-2; no clear D gene. V lost 4 bases and J 7 bases, leaving 8 bases between the germline ends. There are 12 residues in the CDR3. Germline V gene lookup returns CDR1 SGHDT and CDR2 YYEEEE. CDR3 in DNA: TGTGCCAGCAGCCCGGCTGGCGGGGAGCTGTTTTTT. Protein: CASSPAGGELFF.

The CDR3 loop reads CASGRLLTSTYEQYF. The CDR3 DNA sequence: TGTGCCAGCGGACGACTGCTCACTTCCACCTACGAGCAGTACTTC. The chain uses TRBV6-1 and TRBJ2-7; D is unclear. This CDR3 contains 15 residues. V was cut by 8 bases and J by 2 bases, with 19 bases left in between. From germline, CDR1 is MNHNS and CDR2 SASEGT.